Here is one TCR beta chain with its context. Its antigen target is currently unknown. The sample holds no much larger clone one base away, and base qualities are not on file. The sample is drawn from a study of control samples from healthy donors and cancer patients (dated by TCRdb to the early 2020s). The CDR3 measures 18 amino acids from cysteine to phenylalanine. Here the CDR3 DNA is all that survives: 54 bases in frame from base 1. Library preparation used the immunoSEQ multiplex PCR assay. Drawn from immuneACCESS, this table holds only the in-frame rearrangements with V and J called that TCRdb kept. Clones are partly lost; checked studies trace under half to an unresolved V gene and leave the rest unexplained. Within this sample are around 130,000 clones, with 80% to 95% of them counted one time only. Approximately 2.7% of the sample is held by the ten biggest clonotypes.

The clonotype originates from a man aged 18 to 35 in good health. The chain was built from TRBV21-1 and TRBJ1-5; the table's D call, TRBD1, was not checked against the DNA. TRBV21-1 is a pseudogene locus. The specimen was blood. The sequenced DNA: TGTGCCAGCAGTCAACTGTTGAGGGGGTTTCATAGCAATCAGCCCCAGCATTTT. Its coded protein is CASSQLLRGFHSNQPQHF.